This T cell receptor (beta chain) was recovered during a study of human T cells and chemical hapten exposure. Study as a whole: TCR yields per sample varied, mainly owing to small pooled library volume differences. Study findings and constraints: The number of TCRs above 1 in 1000 frequency did not change after DPC sensitization.

TCRdb passed the RACE reads through MiXCR, listing each CDR3 protein once. The sample lists about 120,000 distinct CDR3 sequences; about 14% were seen once. Time point defined: pre-sensitization, week 0. This sample's treatment: therapeutic diphenylcyclopropenone sensitization with weekly scalp DPC. Alopecia patients between 18 and 70 years old and suitable for DPC were used as donors. This clonotype was detected a few times. What it binds is not known. One junction end does not reproduce the germline sequence, and a read error may be involved. The CDR3 covers 13 residues. CDR1 is SGHTA, CDR2 FQGNSA, per germline.

The sequence was collected from a woman aged 18-29 years with alopecia areata. Some clones in this sample may be carry-over from other donors' samples. The chain has TRBV7-2 and TRBJ2-1, with TRBD2 as a possible D gene (7 bases). The sample was whole blood, taken in connection with sensitization to the hapten diphenylcyclopropenone (DPC). CDR3 region: CASSSRGGGRWSF. Here the CDR3 DNA reads TGTGCCAGCAGCTCCCGTGGCGGGGGCCGCTGGAGCTTC.